What follows are 4 T cell receptor beta chains derived from one specimen sequenced in a study of T cell responses to AZD1222 COVID-19 vaccine. Libraries were prepared by immunoSEQ multiplex PCR; TCRdb keeps only in-frame clonotypes and omits some of them. The data hold 85,000 to 100,000 clones, with approximately 93% observed a single time. The material was peripheral blood, obtained 28 days after the second AZD1222 dose. Receptors originate from an adult who received the AZD1222 COVID-19 vaccine.

Notes on this clone: Other DNA sequences in this specimen translate into the identical CDR3. The chain combines TRBV30 with TRBJ2-1; D may be TRBD1 or TRBD2 (5 bases each). This CDR3 has 11 residues. The germline V gene has CDR1 GTSNPN and CDR2 SVGIG (reference sequence). With 0 bases removed from V and 9 bases from J, the gap between germline ends came to 6 bases. CDR3 loop: CAWSVGGEQFF. The CDR3 DNA reads as TGTGCCTGGAGTGTTGGGGGTGAGCAGTTCTTC.

The rearrangement links TRBV19 to TRBJ1-5; a possible D gene is TRBD1 (6 bases). In germline, CDR1 is LNHDA, CDR2 SQIVND (reference sequence). Trimming removed 2 bases at V and 6 bases at J, with 11 bases between. The CDR3 covers 14 residues. The CDR3 nucleotides read TGTGCCAGTAGTATATCAGGGGTGAGTCAGCCCCAGCATTTT. This sequence encodes CASSISGVSQPQHF.

The CDR3 spells CASSMINQPQHF. In DNA form, the CDR3 reads TGTGCCAGTAGTATGATCAATCAGCCCCAGCATTTT. V and J are TRBV19 and TRBJ1-5; D gene uncertain. The V gene's germline CDR1 is LNHDA and CDR2 SQIVND (reference sequence). Trimming removed 3 bases from V and 3 bases from J, with 3 bases in between. The CDR3 is made up of 12 amino acids.

By share, this clone counts as medium-sized. The chain links TRBV28 to TRBJ2-7; D uncertain. Germline V gene data show CDR1 as MDHEN and CDR2 as SYDVKM. The CDR3 length is 16 residues. Between the trimmed V and J ends, which lost 6 bases and 0 bases, there was a span of 18 bases. In nucleotides, the CDR3 is TGTGCCAGCAGCTTACCTGGGGATCAGTTCTCCTACGAGCAGTACTTC. Its translation is CASSLPGDQFSYEQYF.